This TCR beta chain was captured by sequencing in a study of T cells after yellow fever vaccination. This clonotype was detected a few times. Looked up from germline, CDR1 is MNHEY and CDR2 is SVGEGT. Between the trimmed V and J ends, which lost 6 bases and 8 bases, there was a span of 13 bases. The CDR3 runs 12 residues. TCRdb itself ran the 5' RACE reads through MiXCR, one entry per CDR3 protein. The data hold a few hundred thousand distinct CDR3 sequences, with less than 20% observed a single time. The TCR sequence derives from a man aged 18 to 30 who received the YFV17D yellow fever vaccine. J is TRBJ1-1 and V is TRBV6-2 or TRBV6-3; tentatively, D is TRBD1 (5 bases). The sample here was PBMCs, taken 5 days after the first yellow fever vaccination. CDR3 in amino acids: CASSTYRGEAFF. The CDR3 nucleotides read TGTGCCAGCAGCACCTATCGGGGGGAAGCTTTCTTT.